A selection of T cell receptor beta chains follows, all from one sample in a study of neurological immune-mediated disorders. One entry per CDR3 protein, called by TCRdb with MiXCR from the 5' RACE reads. The sample contains tens of thousands of distinct CDR3 sequences, under 5.5% of which appear only once. The sample comprised PBMCs. The receptors originated from a woman in her 50s with multiple sclerosis. The CDR3 runs from the conserved cysteine through the conserved F or W. The D gene is left open where the match is weak. Only some rows state a clone size, as once, few, many or a class for expanded clones.

V gene	clone size	J gene	D gene	CDR3 DNA	CDR3 protein
TRBV20-1	.	TRBJ2-3	.	TGCAGTGTAGAGGGGGAGGCTTCGGAAGATACGCAGTATTTT	CSVEGEASEDTQYF
TRBV6-8	many	TRBJ1-1	.	TGTGCCAGCAGTTATGCTAGGCAGGGTGTAGTGAGCACTGAAGCTTTCTTT	CASSYARQGVVSTEAFF
TRBV28	many	TRBJ2-7	.	TGTGCCAGCAGACATGGGGGGAGCTCCTACGAGCAGTACTTC	CASRHGGSSYEQYF
TRBV20-1	many	TRBJ1-5	.	TGCAGTGCTCTTGGGCGGGTAGGGACAAAAAATCAGCCCCAGCATTTT	CSALGRVGTKNQPQHF
TRBV7-8	.	TRBJ1-5	TRBD1	TGTGCCAGCAGCTTCCGGGCAGGGGGTGAGCAGCCCCAGAATTTT	CASSFRAGGEQPQNF
TRBV20-1	few	TRBJ2-5	TRBD2	TGCAGTGCGGTTCCTAGCGGGGGTCTCAAGACCCAGTACTTC	CSAVPSGGLKTQYF
TRBV12-3/TRBV12-4	many	TRBJ2-3	TRBD2	TGTGCCAGCAGTTTACTAGCGGGGGGGCCCTTAGATACGCAGTATTTT	CASSLLAGGPLDTQYF
TRBV20-1	many	TRBJ2-3	.	TGCAGTGCTGAGCAGGGAGCGCCTTCCACGCAGTATTTT	CSAEQGAPSTQYF
TRBV6-6	.	TRBJ1-1	TRBD1	TGTGCCAGCAGTTCAACCAGACAGGGCAACACTGAAGCTTTCTTT	CASSSTRQGNTEAFF
TRBV5-1	many	TRBJ2-7	.	TGCGCCAGCAGCTTGGCCCGAACCTACGAGCAGTACTTC	CASSLARTYEQYF
TRBV7-6	many	TRBJ2-3	.	TGTGCCAGCAGCTTAAAAGATAGGGATACGCAGTATTTT	CASSLKDRDTQYF
TRBV27	many	TRBJ1-6	.	TGTGCCAGCAGTACCCTTAATTCACCCCTCCACTTT	CASSTLNSPLHF
TRBV10-1	many	TRBJ2-3	.	TGCGCCAGCAGTGAGGCAGGGATGTTTGGAGATACGCAGTATTTT	CASSEAGMFGDTQYF
TRBV20-1	many	TRBJ2-5	.	TGCAGTGCTAGAGTGGGCCAGGAGACCCAGTACTTC	CSARVGQETQYF
TRBV15	many	TRBJ2-3	.	TGTGCCACCACCAAAGGGACTCACACAGATACGCAGTATTTT	CATTKGTHTDTQYF
TRBV29-1	many	TRBJ1-1	.	TGCAGCGTTGGTGGGGGGGCGAACACTGAAGCTTTCTTT	CSVGGGANTEAFF
TRBV10-3	many	TRBJ2-2	.	TGTGCCATCAAGATAAGTTCCGGGGAGCTGTTTTTT	CAIKISSGELFF
TRBV7-2	many	TRBJ1-1	.	TGTGCCAGCAGGGGCGAACCGGCCACTGAAGCTTTCTTT	CASRGEPATEAFF
TRBV10-3	few	TRBJ1-5	.	TGTGCCATCAGTGATGGGATAAGTCAGCCCCAGCATTTT	CAISDGISQPQHF
TRBV7-2	many	TRBJ2-3	TRBD2	TGTGCCAGTAGCGGGGCAGATACGCAGTATTTT	CASSGADTQYF
TRBV18	.	TRBJ2-3	TRBD2	TGTGCCAGCTCACAACCGGGACTAGCCTCCGATACGCAGTATTTT	CASSQPGLASDTQYF
TRBV24-1	.	TRBJ2-3	.	TGTGCCACCAGTGATCCTAGCACAGATACGCAGTATTTT	CATSDPSTDTQYF
TRBV9	many	TRBJ2-5	.	TGTGCCAGCAGCGTCGGCCTAACCCAAGAGACCCAGTACTTC	CASSVGLTQETQYF
TRBV20-1	.	TRBJ1-5	.	TGCAGTGCTCTCCAAGGAAGTAATCAGCCCCAGAATTTT	CSALQGSNQPQNF
TRBV15	many	TRBJ1-6	.	TGTGCCACCCGATTGACGTTCAGCTCCTATAATTCACCCCTCCACTTT	CATRLTFSSYNSPLHF
TRBV9	many	TRBJ2-2	.	TGTGCCAGCAGCGTAGGGCGGGTCGGCGGGGAGCTGTTTTTT	CASSVGRVGGELFF
TRBV28	many	TRBJ2-7	TRBD2	TGTGCCAGCAGTTTGGGGGGGTCGACCTACGAGCAGTACTTC	CASSLGGSTYEQYF
TRBV5-1	many	TRBJ2-5	.	TGCGCCAGCAGCTTGGAAGGATACCAAGAGACCCAGTACTTC	CASSLEGYQETQYF
TRBV12-3/TRBV12-4	many	TRBJ2-7	.	TGTGCCAGCAGTTCAGACTTGGGTTACTACGAGCAGTACTTC	CASSSDLGYYEQYF
TRBV7-6	large	TRBJ1-6	TRBD1	TGTGCCAGCAGCTTAGCCGGGACAGGGTCATCACCCCTCCACTTT	CASSLAGTGSSPLHF
TRBV12-3/TRBV12-4	many	TRBJ2-2	TRBD1	TGTGCCAGCAGGGACAGGGGCAACACCGGGGAGCTGTTTTTT	CASRDRGNTGELFF
TRBV5-5	medium-sized	TRBJ2-3	.	TGTGCCAGCAGCTTGCTTTACAGGACAGATACGCAGTATTTT	CASSLLYRTDTQYF
TRBV6-2/TRBV6-3	many	TRBJ2-3	TRBD2	TGTGCCAGCAGTACTCTAGCGGGACCCACAGATACGCAGTATTTT	CASSTLAGPTDTQYF
TRBV4-2	many	TRBJ2-7	.	TGTGCCAGCAGCCTCCAAACCGGGACTTATTCCTACGAGCAGTACTTC	CASSLQTGTYSYEQYF
TRBV7-6	many	TRBJ2-2	TRBD2	TGTGCCAGCAGCTCTAGGACTAGCGGAAACACCGGGGAGCTGTTTTTT	CASSSRTSGNTGELFF
TRBV7-9	many	TRBJ1-1	.	TGTGCCAGCAGCTTAGTTGGGGAACCGAACACTGAAGCTTTCTTT	CASSLVGEPNTEAFF
TRBV11-2	many	TRBJ2-5	.	TGTGCCAGCAGCTTAGGCGACTTTGTGATGGAGACCCAGTACTTC	CASSLGDFVMETQYF